One sample yielded the 19 T cell receptor beta chains listed below, sequenced in a study of blood T cells in healthy people across ages. Using a J-beta primer mix together with a sample-barcoded 5' primer, a second PCR was run for roughly 6 to 11 cycles. TCRdb reanalysed the 5' RACE reads using MiXCR and keeps one entry per CDR3 protein. Among about 1.6 million distinct CDR3 sequences listed, almost 35% were seen once. Sequencing used blood. All receptors derive from a woman younger than 45 in good health.

V gene TRBV24-1 combines with J gene TRBJ2-1; D call uncertain. V was trimmed by 0 bases and J by 9 bases, leaving 8 bases between them. The CDR3 is 13 residues long. From germline, CDR1 is KGHDR and CDR2 SFDVKD. The CDR3 coding sequence is TGTGCCACCAGTGATTTGGGCGGTTCTGAGCAGTTCTTC. Encoded protein: CATSDLGGSEQFF.

The CDR3 is CASSEGLLAGARDTQYF. CDR3 DNA sequence: TGCGCCAGCAGTGAGGGTTTACTAGCGGGGGCGAGAGATACGCAGTATTTT. This chain uses TRBV10-1 with TRBJ2-3, with 11 nucleotides matching TRBD2. In germline, CDR1 is WNHNN, CDR2 SYGVQD (reference sequence). The V gene end was trimmed by 2 bases and the J gene end by 5 bases; junction bases not matched to a gene: 9. This CDR3 has 17 amino acids.

This clonotype has a handful of counts. The CDR3 loop reads CSARDRKRGNTGELFF. CDR3 DNA: TGCAGTGCTAGAGATCGTAAGCGGGGGAACACCGGGGAGCTGTTTTTT. This chain connects TRBV20-1 to TRBJ2-2; 7 bases line up with TRBD2. Germline V lookup: CDR1 DFQATT, CDR2 SNEGSKA (reference sequence). V was clipped by 0 bases and J by 1 base; unmatched bases: 5. The CDR3 sequence is 16 residues long.

This clonotype was picked up a small number of times. This chain joins TRBV12-5 and TRBJ2-1; 10 nucleotides line up with TRBD2. The CDR3 is made up of 18 amino acids. Germline trimming cut 2 bases from V and 0 bases from J; bases unmatched to any gene: 7. Germline values: CDR1 LGHNT, CDR2 FRNRAP. The CDR3 region has the DNA TGTGCTAGTGGTTTGAGGACTAGCGGACCGAGCTCCTACAATGAGCAGTTCTTC. It translates to CASGLRTSGPSSYNEQFF.

Notes on this clonotype: A read error may be the cause here, since a much bigger clone is one base away. The genes are TRBV11-1 and TRBJ2-1; no clear D. Germline V gene sequence: CDR1 SGHAT, CDR2 FQDESV (reference sequence). V was trimmed by 5 bases and J by 0 bases, leaving 11 bases between them. CDR3 size: 15 residues. For the CDR3, the DNA is TGTGCCAGCAGCCGCCGGCCCAGCTCCTACAATGAGCAGTTCTTC. It codes for CASSRRPSSYNEQFF.

This clonotype was recorded once. The chain joins TRBV28 to TRBJ2-5; 14 positions match TRBD2. The J call may not be correct, given that the DNA end is closer to TRBJ2-7. The CDR3 sequence is 15 residues long. Per the germline V gene, CDR1 is MDHEN and CDR2 is SYDVKM. In DNA form, the CDR3 reads TGTGCCAGCAGTGGGGGACTAGCGGGAGATGACGAGCAGTACTTC. Its protein is CASSGGLAGDDEQYF.

This clonotype was observed a few times. The J gene is TRBJ2-1, the V gene TRBV27; D not certain. The CDR3 has 14 amino acids. V was trimmed by 5 bases and J by 7 bases, leaving 15 bases between them. CDR1 and CDR2 from the germline V gene are MNHEY and SMNVEV (reference sequence). In DNA form, the CDR3 reads TGTGCCAGCAGTCCGGAATGGGGTAGGAATGAGCAGTTCTTC. It encodes CASSPEWGRNEQFF.

The chain links TRBV3-1 to TRBJ2-7; 7 nucleotides match TRBD2. The CDR3 has 14 amino acids. Germline CDR1 reads LGHDT; CDR2 reads YNNKEL (reference sequence). Trimming took 3 bases from V and 2 from J; bases not matched to a gene: 4. The CDR3: CASSHTAGTYEQYF. The CDR3, as DNA: TGTGCCAGCAGCCATACAGCGGGGACCTACGAGCAGTACTTC.

The chain has TRBV7-2 and TRBJ1-1; tentative D call: TRBD1 (5 bases). This CDR3 region has 13 residues. The germline V gene encodes CDR1 SGHTA and CDR2 FQGNSA. Trimming left V 5 bases short and J 7 bases short, with 14 bases between. The CDR3 here is CASSPWTTVEAFF. The CDR3 coding sequence is TGTGCCAGCAGCCCATGGACAACTGTTGAAGCTTTCTTT.

The chain carries TRBV4-1 and TRBJ2-3; D uncertain. CDR3 size: 17 residues. The V gene lost 1 base and the J gene lost 5 bases, with 19 bases spanning the gap. The germline V gene has CDR1 MGHRA and CDR2 YSYEKL. The CDR3 protein is CASSQGELDQKKDTQYF. The CDR3 DNA sequence: TGCGCCAGCAGCCAAGGAGAATTGGACCAAAAGAAAGATACGCAGTATTTT.

Details on this clonotype: A much larger clone lies a single base off, so this may be a read error. This chain joins TRBV20-1 and TRBJ2-7, with a possible D match to TRBD1 (5 bases). Trimming left V 7 bases short and J 3 bases short, with 13 bases between. The CDR3 loop spans 12 amino acids. Germline loops: CDR1 DFQATT, CDR2 SNEGSKA (reference sequence). The CDR3 here is CSVPTAGYEQYF. The CDR3 bases are TGCAGTGTCCCGACAGCTGGCTACGAGCAGTACTTC.

This clonotype came up a few times. The chain is built from TRBV3-1 and TRBJ2-1; D gene unclear. The germline V gene encodes CDR1 LGHDT and CDR2 YNNKEL (reference sequence). The CDR3 loop spans 15 amino acids. V lost 3 bases, J lost 3 bases, and 12 bases lay in between. The chain's CDR3 is CASSHVLVGYNEQFF. CDR3 sequence (DNA): TGTGCCAGCAGCCACGTTCTAGTGGGCTACAATGAGCAGTTCTTC.

The J gene is TRBJ1-5, the V gene TRBV20-1; D not certain. The V end lost 6 bases, the J end lost 7 bases, and 25 bases lay between the germline ends. Looked up from germline, CDR1 is DFQATT and CDR2 is SNEGSKA (reference sequence). The CDR3 consists of 16 residues. CDR3 DNA: TGCAGTGCCCCTAACCTTAAGGGTAGTGAGCGCCAGCCCCAGCATTTT. It yields the protein CSAPNLKGSERQPQHF.

This chain links TRBV5-1 with TRBJ2-2; D not certain. V was cut by 0 bases and J by 6 bases, with 9 bases left in between. The CDR3 loop spans 14 amino acids. Looked up from germline, CDR1 is SGHRS and CDR2 is YFSETQ. The CDR3 region is CASSLEPDAGELFF. The CDR3 region has the DNA TGCGCCAGCAGCTTGGAGCCGGACGCCGGGGAGCTGTTTTTT.

This chain joins TRBV7-8 and TRBJ2-1, with 7 positions matching TRBD2. The CDR3 length is 16 residues. Germline CDR1 reads SGHVS; CDR2 reads FQNEAQ. With 4 bases clipped from V and 2 bases from J, the junction kept 8 bases outside the gene matches. For the CDR3, the DNA is TGTGCCAGCAGCTCACTTACCGGGACTACCTACAATGAGCAGTTCTTC. Protein sequence: CASSSLTGTTYNEQFF.

This clonotype came up a few times. Germline and junction disagree at one end, which may indicate a read error. The V call is TRBV29-1, the J call TRBJ1-1; D is uncertain. The CDR3 is 11 residues long. Germline V CDR1 and CDR2: SQVTM, ANQGSEA. The CDR3 sequence: CSAQAGTGAFF. The CDR3 region has the DNA TGCAGCGCCCAGGCCGGAACTGGAGCTTTCTTT.

This clonotype was seen a handful of times. The chain combines TRBV28 with TRBJ2-7; weak D call: TRBD1 (6 bases). The CDR3 covers 17 residues. V was pared by 1 base and J by 2 bases, with 18 bases between. Germline V gene data show CDR1 as MDHEN and CDR2 as SYDVKM. The DNA for the CDR3 is TGTGCCAGCAGTTTATATCAAGACAGGAAATTAACCTACGAGCAGTACTTC. Translation gives CASSLYQDRKLTYEQYF. The whole variable domain, remainder taken from reference TRBV28 and TRBJ2-7, is DVKVTQSSRYLVKRTGEKVFLECVQDMDHENMFWYRQDPGLGLRLIYFSYDVKMKEKGDIPEGYSVSREKKERFSLILESASTNQTSMYLCASSLYQDRKLTYEQYFGPGTRLTVT.

The J gene is TRBJ2-5, the V gene TRBV18; no clear D. The ends were cut back, 2 bases at V and 5 bases at J, with 12 bases in the middle. This CDR3 spans 14 amino acids. Germline lookup yields CDR1 KGHSH and CDR2 LQKENI. For the CDR3, the DNA is TGTGCCAGCTCACCAAACGACCCCGGGGAGACCCAGTACTTC. As protein: CASSPNDPGETQYF.

This clonotype was recorded many times. The CDR3 reads CASSDGDRGPRETQYF. DNA of the CDR3: TGTGCCAGCAGTGATGGGGACAGGGGGCCCCGAGAGACCCAGTACTTC. This chain connects TRBV25-1 to TRBJ2-5; 12 bases fit TRBD1. CDR1 is MGHDK, CDR2 SYGVNS, per germline. J lost 4 bases, V lost 3 bases, and 6 bases had no gene match. This CDR3 is built from 16 residues.